Detailed here is one TCR beta chain. This record comes from a study of blood T cell repertoires in COVID-19. Study in general: Donors in the United States, Italy and Spain gave samples during acute or convalescent COVID-19. The analysed material was cDNA or gDNA that came from T cells, B-cell-depleted T cells, or PBMCs.

CDR3 length: 17 residues. Trimming removed 4 bases at V and 2 bases at J, with 20 bases between. Looked up from germline, CDR1 is SGHDT and CDR2 is YYEEEE. Living in 20 to 30 US areas, the participants were between 18 and 89 years of age. TCRdb's table, derived via immunoSEQ multiplex PCR, lists solely in-frame clones and lacks some. Of some 400,000 clones in the sample, approximately 89% are singletons; the top ten hold about 1.7%. Input material: PBMCs or T cells enriched from blood (not recorded which). This sequence was found in a woman in her 30s who had recovered from COVID-19. The J gene is TRBJ2-3, the V gene TRBV5-6; D is perhaps TRBD1 (6 bases). DNA of the CDR3: TGTGCCAGCAGCGTAACTCTGGGACACAGAGTCACAGATACGCAGTATTTT. This gives the protein CASSVTLGHRVTDTQYF.